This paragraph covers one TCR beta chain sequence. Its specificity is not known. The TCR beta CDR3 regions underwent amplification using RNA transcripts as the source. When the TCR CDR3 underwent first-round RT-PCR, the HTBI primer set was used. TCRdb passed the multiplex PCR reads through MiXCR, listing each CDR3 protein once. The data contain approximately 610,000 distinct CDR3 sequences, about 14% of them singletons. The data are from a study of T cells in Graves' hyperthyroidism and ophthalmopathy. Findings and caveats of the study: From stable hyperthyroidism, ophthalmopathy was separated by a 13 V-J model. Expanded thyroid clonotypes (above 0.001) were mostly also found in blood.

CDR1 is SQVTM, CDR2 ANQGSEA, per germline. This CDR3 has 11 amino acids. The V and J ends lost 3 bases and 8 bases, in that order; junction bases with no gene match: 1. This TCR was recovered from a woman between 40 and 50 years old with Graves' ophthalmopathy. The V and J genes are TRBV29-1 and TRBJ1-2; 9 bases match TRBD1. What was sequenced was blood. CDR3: CSVEGTGGYTF. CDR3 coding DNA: TGCAGCGTTGAGGGGACAGGGGGCTACACCTTC.